The source of this T cell receptor beta chain is a study of CD8 T cells in Susac syndrome. Random hexamers were used to reverse transcribe an amount of roughly 0.5 to 1 ug RNA. An immunoSEQ multiplex PCR generated amplified TCR beta CDR3 products spanning 54 Vbeta and 13 Jbeta. One entry per CDR3 protein results from TCRdb running MiXCR on the immunoSEQ multiplex PCR reads. Of under 200,000 distinct CDR3 sequences listed, roughly 96% are singletons. From blood CD8+ and CD4+ T cells, TCR beta sequences were generated. The multiple sclerosis controls consisted of treatment-naive patients with relapsing-remitting disease, either stable or active. TEMRA cells were FACS-enriched and CD8+ and CD4+ T cells negatively isolated. Germline-derived CDR1 and CDR2 are SEHNR and FQNEAQ (reference sequence). This CDR3 has 13 residues. Trimming removed 10 bases at V and 3 bases at J, with 13 bases between.

The source is a human donor with multiple sclerosis. The sequencing input was CD8+ T cells from PBMCs. This sequence joins TRBV7-9 and TRBJ1-5; D is unclear. CDR3 residues: CATRSGTNQPQHF. In DNA form, the CDR3 reads TGTGCCACCAGGTCGGGTACCAATCAGCCCCAGCATTTT.